The entry below describes one T cell receptor (beta chain). This CDR3 spans 14 amino acids. V lost 1 base and J 4 bases, leaving 7 bases between the germline ends. Germline V gives CDR1 LGHNA, CDR2 YNFKEQ. Method: immunoSEQ multiplex PCR; TCRdb's copy keeps in-frame clones and lacks some. The table lists 250,000 to 300,000 clones, 88% of them singletons. The data stem from a study of blood T cell repertoires in COVID-19. The chain is built from TRBV4-2 and TRBJ2-2; a possible D gene is TRBD1 (5 bases). The sample was peripheral blood. This receptor was taken from a woman aged 25 to 39 with COVID-19, enrolled during active disease. CDR3 amino acids: CASSQVQGTGELFF. CDR3 bases: TGTGCCAGCAGCCAAGTCCAGGGCACCGGGGAGCTGTTTTTT.